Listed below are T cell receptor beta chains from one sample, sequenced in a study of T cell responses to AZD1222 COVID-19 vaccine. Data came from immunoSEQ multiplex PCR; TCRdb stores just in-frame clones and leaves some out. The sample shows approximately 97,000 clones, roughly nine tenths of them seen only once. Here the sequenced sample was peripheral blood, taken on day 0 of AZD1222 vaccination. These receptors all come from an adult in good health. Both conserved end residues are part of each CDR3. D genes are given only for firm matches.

CDR3: CASGQSYEQYF
J: TRBJ2-7
V: TRBV5-6
D: NA

CDR3: CSVGDRGPTDTQYF
J: TRBJ2-3
V: TRBV29-1
D: TRBD1

CDR3: CASRKPQGTNSPLHF
J: TRBJ1-6
V: TRBV6-5
D: NA

CDR3: CASRLNRETADTQYF
J: TRBJ2-3
V: TRBV6-6
D: NA

CDR3: CASSVGLAVTADTQYF
J: TRBJ2-3
V: TRBV9
D: TRBD2

CDR3: CASSFNTGQVEAFF
J: TRBJ1-1
V: TRBV7-2
D: TRBD1

CDR3: CASRSGVLTDTQYF
J: TRBJ2-3
V: TRBV27
D: NA

CDR3: CASSVLRGGTGELFF
J: TRBJ2-2
V: TRBV9
D: TRBD2

CDR3: CASRAREGATGELFF
J: TRBJ2-2
V: TRBV19
D: TRBD2

CDR3: CASSPTRGGHQETQYF
J: TRBJ2-5
V: TRBV7-9
D: TRBD2

CDR3: CASSDGTNYTF
J: TRBJ1-2
V: TRBV2
D: NA

CDR3: CASSVSGTGSGNTIYF
J: TRBJ1-3
V: TRBV9
D: NA

CDR3: CASNPGLEIYGYTF
J: TRBJ1-2
V: TRBV7-2
D: NA

CDR3: CASSFRWEGTDTQYF
J: TRBJ2-3
V: TRBV5-1
D: NA

CDR3: CATGMWIAGNTGELFF
J: TRBJ2-2
V: TRBV10-3
D: TRBD2

CDR3: CASRGTGGNTIYF
J: TRBJ1-3
V: TRBV6-5
D: TRBD1

CDR3: CASSAPRVGDNTEAFF
J: TRBJ1-1
V: TRBV9
D: NA

CDR3: CASSLESGTNEKLFF
J: TRBJ1-4
V: TRBV5-1
D: NA

CDR3: CASSKTAWGTEAFF
J: TRBJ1-1
V: TRBV25-1
D: NA

CDR3: CASSLQGRTNEKLFF
J: TRBJ1-4
V: TRBV3-1/TRBV3-2
D: TRBD1

CDR3: CASSVAGRVGEKLFF
J: TRBJ1-4
V: TRBV9
D: NA

CDR3: CASSRYTGELFF
J: TRBJ2-2
V: TRBV11-2
D: NA

CDR3: CAISGSGMDGELFF
J: TRBJ2-2
V: TRBV10-3
D: TRBD2

CDR3: CASSWQGADTEAFF
J: TRBJ1-1
V: TRBV5-1
D: TRBD1

CDR3: CSVQDRHYGYTF
J: TRBJ1-2
V: TRBV29-1
D: NA

CDR3: CASSFFSGADSYEQYF
J: TRBJ2-7
V: TRBV5-6
D: NA

CDR3: CASSLVGTDGYTF
J: TRBJ1-2
V: TRBV5-1
D: NA

CDR3: CATSSYLGQGPEAFF
J: TRBJ1-1
V: TRBV24-1
D: TRBD1

CDR3: CASSLVGGAGRAVEQFF
J: TRBJ2-1
V: TRBV11-3
D: TRBD2

CDR3: CASSLEVAGELFF
J: TRBJ2-2
V: TRBV12-3/TRBV12-4
D: NA

CDR3: CASSFYLLLVTDTQYF
J: TRBJ2-3
V: TRBV7-2
D: NA

CDR3: CASSLGSAGGNYGYTF
J: TRBJ1-2
V: TRBV7-9
D: TRBD1

CDR3: CASSLASQGADTQYF
J: TRBJ2-3
V: TRBV5-1
D: NA

CDR3: CASSFQRGSNEKLFF
J: TRBJ1-4
V: TRBV7-2
D: NA

CDR3: CASGLVRDTQYF
J: TRBJ2-3
V: TRBV12-5
D: NA

CDR3: CASSPRDSRPDTQYF
J: TRBJ2-3
V: TRBV7-2
D: NA

CDR3: CASRAGTPNEQYF
J: TRBJ2-7
V: TRBV5-1
D: NA

CDR3: CASSPTGMRTEAFF
J: TRBJ1-1
V: TRBV7-9
D: NA

CDR3: CSVEDNASAQHF
J: TRBJ1-5
V: TRBV29-1
D: NA

CDR3: CASSVTSGKETQYF
J: TRBJ2-5
V: TRBV9
D: TRBD2

CDR3: CASSRDRGNSPLHF
J: TRBJ1-6
V: TRBV23-1
D: NA

CDR3: CASRARYSGNTIYF
J: TRBJ1-3
V: TRBV6-5
D: NA

CDR3: CASSPWTGMDEQFF
J: TRBJ2-1
V: TRBV3-1/TRBV3-2
D: TRBD1

CDR3: CASSPSGVTGEKLFF
J: TRBJ1-4
V: TRBV9
D: NA

CDR3: CASSEGAPNYEQYF
J: TRBJ2-7
V: TRBV2
D: NA

CDR3: CASSQAYSRQPQHF
J: TRBJ1-5
V: TRBV4-1
D: NA

CDR3: CASSSSQGPANRPQHF
J: TRBJ1-5
V: TRBV7-6
D: NA

CDR3: CASSLRGEGYGYTF
J: TRBJ1-2
V: TRBV27
D: NA

CDR3: CASSTDWTANEQFF
J: TRBJ2-1
V: TRBV7-3
D: NA

CDR3: CASSQEGHNTEAFF
J: TRBJ1-1
V: TRBV4-2
D: NA

CDR3: CASSRQGRTNTEAFF
J: TRBJ1-1
V: TRBV5-1
D: TRBD1

CDR3: CASSEVAGDTGELFF
J: TRBJ2-2
V: TRBV6-4
D: TRBD2